The T cell receptor (beta chain) under discussion was sequenced for a study of shared clonotypes between healthy human individuals (TCRdb year 2020). About the investigation overall: The cohort comprised a couple of women and a few men aged 18 to 49 years. Per donor, three plates each were used for CD4 naive and CD4 memory, two for CD8 naive, and one for CD8 memory. To increase sequencing depth and limit assay-specific biases, different laboratories used diverse techniques to prepare libraries and sequence TCR repertoires. To estimate repertoire size and how much clonotypes are shared between individuals, the study performed deep sequencing of blood TCR repertoires from a few healthy adults. Per donor, leukapheresis produced somewhere between about 0.8 and 9.5 billion PBMCs.

Taken from the germline V gene, the CDR1 and CDR2 loops are ENHRY and SYGVKD. V trim: 10 bases; J trim: 3 bases; unmatched bases: 8. Spanning cysteine to phenylalanine, the CDR3 consists of 13 amino acids. The sequence is cut down to CDR3 DNA, 39 bases in frame from base 1. Overall study results and their limits: Rarefaction of sorted-subset datasets indicated incomplete sequencing despite the large sequencing depth. Higher generation probabilities were observed for clonotypes shared by all four sorted-subset donors than for non-shared clonotypes. When a handful of donors were compared, the shared fraction of clonotypes was about 5% for naive CD4, 3.5% to 4% for naive CD8, more than 2% for memory CD4, and under 0.5% for memory CD8. Based on pairwise subsampling, the degree of clonotype sharing among donors was expected to be affected by sequencing depth. Sampling was restricted to blood, and TCR repertoires in tissue are likely to differ from TCR repertoires in blood. The genetic and exposure-history diversity represented was limited by the small number of donors. Larger estimated clonotype richness was generally found for naive subsets than for memory subsets.

Using the deep immunoSEQ assay, multiplex PCR amplified TCR CDR3 regions from genomic DNA. For each cell subset, the extracted genomic DNA was distributed evenly across all wells of several immunoSEQ 96-well plates, and each plate served as one replicate. Each replicate PCR for sorted subsets received about 200 ng genomic DNA, equal to tens of thousands of T cell genomes. The purified libraries were quantified using a Qubit 3.0 fluorometer, sized with a Bioanalyzer 2100, and then quantified again using the KAPA Library Quantification kit. A separate single-read 150-cycle Illumina NextSeq 550 flow cell was used to sequence each immunoSEQ 96-well plate. The authors processed their data as follows. Because only junctional sequences without quality scores were contained in the immunoSEQ output, filtering matching that applied to full-length reads could not be performed. To assign V/J genes and CDR3, sequences were annotated against IMGT germline references using PyIR, a Python wrapper for IgBLAST v1.9. Reads were removed for weak V/J assignments (E-value above 1e-6), missing CDR3, stop codons, out-of-frame junctions, or ambiguous translated residues. A V3J clonotype was defined by an identical inferred V gene, J gene, and CDR3 amino acid sequence. Percentage overlap between repertoires was calculated by dividing the number of shared unique clonotypes by the size of the smaller repertoire. Richness of each repertoire was evaluated using RTK rarefaction, the Chao1 estimator, and Recon v2.1 estimates of unobserved clonotypes. Generation probabilities for all TCRbeta clonotypes obtained by the gDNA method from a handful of donors were computed using OLGA. TCRdb carries this immuneACCESS record with in-frame sequences only. Its versions omit some clonotypes, under half of them owing to an unresolved V gene in the studies checked, with the rest unexplained. The DNA gave D and trimming, while V, J and clone size come from that table. This sample holds 2 million to 2.5 million clones; more than 90% were observed only once. Roughly 0.13% of the sample lies in the top ten.

Donors were healthy HIV-negative adults with no recently reported acute infections or vaccinations. Every donor was a Caucasian adult living in Nashville, Tennessee, USA. CD4+ T cells were enriched through magnetic negative selection, after which naive cells were positively selected on CD45RA and the remaining negative fraction served as the memory subset. After blood collection by leukapheresis, PBMCs were isolated using Ficoll-Histopaque density gradient centrifugation and then cryopreserved in the vapor phase of liquid nitrogen. Analytical flow cytometry was used to check the purity and quantity of every magnetically sorted T cell population. Genomic DNA was isolated from every sorted fraction and measured by UV absorbance on a Nanodrop 2000c. Note on this clone: Its antigen target is currently unknown. No much larger clonotype is one base removed from it; base qualities were not supplied.

The chain was built from TRBV10-3 and TRBJ1-2, with 7 bases in between that match TRBD1. The receptor was isolated from a man younger than 30 in good health. The sequencing sample was made of naive CD4+ T cells sorted from blood. The cell subset or site label corresponds to: CD45RA+ positively selected. The nucleotides are TGTGCCACAGCGACAGGGCTGGACTATGGCTACACCTTC. This yields the protein CATATGLDYGYTF.